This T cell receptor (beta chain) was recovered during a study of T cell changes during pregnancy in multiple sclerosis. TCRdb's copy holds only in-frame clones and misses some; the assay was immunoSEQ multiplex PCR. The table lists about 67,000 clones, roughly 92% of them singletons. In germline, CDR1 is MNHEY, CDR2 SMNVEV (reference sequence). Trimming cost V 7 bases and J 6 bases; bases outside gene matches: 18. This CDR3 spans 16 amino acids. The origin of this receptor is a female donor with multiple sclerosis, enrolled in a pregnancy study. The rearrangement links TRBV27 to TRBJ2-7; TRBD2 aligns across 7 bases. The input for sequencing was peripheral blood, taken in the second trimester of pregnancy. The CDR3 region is CASTRLGIAGPLEQYF. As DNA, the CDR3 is TGTGCCAGCACCCGACTTGGGATAGCGGGTCCTCTCGAGCAGTACTTC.